This T cell receptor (gamma chain) was documented in a study of fetal and pediatric gammadelta thymocytes (dated by TCRdb to between 2020 and 2023). Context from the whole study: The bulk gammadelta thymocyte repertoires combined previously published and newly generated, unpublished data and were used to strengthen a single-cell study of gammadelta thymocyte development. To increase subject numbers and strengthen the CDR3 publicity analysis, bulk TCR repertoire data were added. Previously published data (refs 27,28) and unpublished data were combined in the bulk gammadelta thymocyte repertoires. A total of approximately ten subjects, comprising 3 fetal thymus donors and 7 pediatric thymus donors, were covered by the bulk gammadelta thymocyte repertoire set. Findings and caveats that apply to the study as a whole: Fetal gammadelta thymocyte repertoires were previously reported to be enriched for TRDV2, TRGV8 and TRGV9 usage, low N additions and public CDR3s compared with post-natal repertoires.

The sequencing machine was an Illumina MiSeq. Processing in the source paper ran as follows. For the publicity analysis, the Vgamma9Vdelta2 and nonVgamma9Vdelta2 bulk CDR3 files from each subject were merged to form one combined repertoire per subject. Using base R and dplyr, each CDR3 amino acid sequence was checked across 9 single-cell datasets and fewer than 13 bulk repertoires to give a publicity score ranging from 0 to 19. Clonotypes were called again by TCRdb from the public reads via CATT, and duplicate nucleotide sequences were then merged into one entry. The V and J calls here are based on TCRdb, not the publication. This sample has several hundred gamma-chain clones in its table, and 0.95% to 1.5% of those were observed once. Of the sample, approximately 10% is held by the ten largest clones. The CDR3 measures 11 amino acids from cysteine to phenylalanine. Solely the CDR3 DNA is kept, with 33 bases framed from the first base. The germline V gene (reference sequence) gives CDR1 as GITISATS and CDR2 as ISYDGTV. V is cut back by 6 bases and J by 3 bases, with 2 bases in the junction unmatched.

This clone is characterized as large (0.1 to 1%). This receptor's antigen is unknown. Base qualities are not at hand, and no much larger clone is one base apart. For staining, thymocytes received Zombie NIR viability dye along with antibodies against CD3 (UCHT1), TCRgammadelta (11F2), TCRVgamma9 (IMMU360) and TCRVdelta2 (IMMU389). Bulk TRD and TRG CDR3 repertoires were generated separately from sorted Vgamma9Vdelta2 and nonVgamma9Vdelta2 gammadelta thymocytes of human fetal and pediatric thymuses. Pediatric thymus tissue was collected in Belgium from children having cardiac surgery. The ages of the pediatric thymus donors in the study ranged between roughly 1 and 12 years. Thymic cell suspensions from fetal and post-natal thymuses were prepared as previously described. Vgamma9Vdelta2 thymocytes were sorted as CD3+ gammadeltaTCR+ Vgamma9+ Vdelta2+ cells. Cells were sorted on a FACS Aria III cell sorter (BD Biosciences).

The chain employs TRGV9 and TRGJ1 or TRGJ2. The sequence derives from a child who underwent cardiac surgery and was recorded as healthy. The sample was Vgamma9Vdelta2 gamma-delta T cells from the thymus. Explained via the paper, the cell subset or site label denotes: sorted CD3+gammadeltaTCR+Vgamma9+Vdelta2+ thymocytes. This receptor has the CDR3 CALWLYYKKLF. The DNA sequence is given as TGTGCCTTGTGGCTTTATTATAAGAAACTCTTT.